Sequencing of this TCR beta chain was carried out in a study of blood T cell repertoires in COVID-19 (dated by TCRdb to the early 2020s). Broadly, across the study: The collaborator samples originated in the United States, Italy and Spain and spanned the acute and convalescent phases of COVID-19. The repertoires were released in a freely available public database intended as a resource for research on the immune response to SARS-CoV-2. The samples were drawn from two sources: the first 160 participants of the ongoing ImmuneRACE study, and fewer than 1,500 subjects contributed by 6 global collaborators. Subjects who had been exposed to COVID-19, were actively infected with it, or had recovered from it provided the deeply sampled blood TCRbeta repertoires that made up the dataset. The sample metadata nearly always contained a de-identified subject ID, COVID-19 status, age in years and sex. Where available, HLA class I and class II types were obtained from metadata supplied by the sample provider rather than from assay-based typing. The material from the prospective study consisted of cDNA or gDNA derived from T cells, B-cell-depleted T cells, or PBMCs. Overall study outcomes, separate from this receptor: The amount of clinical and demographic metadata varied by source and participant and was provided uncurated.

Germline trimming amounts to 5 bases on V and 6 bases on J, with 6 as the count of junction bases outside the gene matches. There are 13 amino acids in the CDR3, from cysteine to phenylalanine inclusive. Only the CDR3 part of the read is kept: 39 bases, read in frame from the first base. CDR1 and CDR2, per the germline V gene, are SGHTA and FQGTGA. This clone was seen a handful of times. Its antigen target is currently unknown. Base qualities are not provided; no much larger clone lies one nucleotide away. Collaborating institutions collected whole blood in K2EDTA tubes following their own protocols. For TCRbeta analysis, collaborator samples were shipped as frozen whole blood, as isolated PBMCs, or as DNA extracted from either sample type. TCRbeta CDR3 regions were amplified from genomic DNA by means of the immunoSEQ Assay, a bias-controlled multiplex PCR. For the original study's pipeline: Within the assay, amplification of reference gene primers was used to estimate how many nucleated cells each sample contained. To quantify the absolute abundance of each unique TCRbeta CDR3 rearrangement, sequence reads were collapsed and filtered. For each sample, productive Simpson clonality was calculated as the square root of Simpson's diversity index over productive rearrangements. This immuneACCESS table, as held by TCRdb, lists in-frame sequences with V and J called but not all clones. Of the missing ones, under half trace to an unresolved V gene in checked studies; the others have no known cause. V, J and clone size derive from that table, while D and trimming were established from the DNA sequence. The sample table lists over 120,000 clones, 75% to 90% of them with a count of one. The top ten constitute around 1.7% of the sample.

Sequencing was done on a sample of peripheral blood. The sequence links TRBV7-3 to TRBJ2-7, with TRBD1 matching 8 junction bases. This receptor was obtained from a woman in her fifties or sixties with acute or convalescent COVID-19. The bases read TGTGCCAGCAGCCCCCCAGGGGGCATCGAGCAGTACTTC. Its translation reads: CASSPPGGIEQYF. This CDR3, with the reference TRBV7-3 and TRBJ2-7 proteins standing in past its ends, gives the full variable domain GAGVSQTPSNKVTEKGKYVELRCDPISGHTALYWYRQSLGQGPEFLIYFQGTGAADDSGLPNDRFFAVRPEGSVSTLKIQRTERGDSAVYLCASSPPGGIEQYFGPGTRLTVT.